This T cell receptor (beta chain) came from a study of long-term antiretroviral therapy in people with HIV. At the survey level, the v3.0 immunoSEQ assay was run. Using immunoSEQ multiplex PCR, the repertoire was profiled, and TCRdb retains in-frame clones only, with some absent. The data hold about 28,000 clones, with roughly 84% observed a single time. CDR1 is MGHRA and CDR2 is YSYEKL in the germline V gene. V shed 2 bases and J shed 2 bases, with 13 bases lying between them. CDR3 length: 16 amino acids. Treatment for all HIV-infected participants took place in the United States. This material consisted of unsorted PBMCs, taken 0.4 years after starting antiretroviral therapy. The sequence came from a man younger than 30 with HIV. The chain combines TRBV4-1 with TRBJ1-5, with D perhaps TRBD1 (5 bases). In nucleotides, the CDR3 is TGCGCCAGCAGCCAAAAGACAGAAGTACGCAATCAGCCCCAGCATTTT. Protein: CASSQKTEVRNQPQHF.